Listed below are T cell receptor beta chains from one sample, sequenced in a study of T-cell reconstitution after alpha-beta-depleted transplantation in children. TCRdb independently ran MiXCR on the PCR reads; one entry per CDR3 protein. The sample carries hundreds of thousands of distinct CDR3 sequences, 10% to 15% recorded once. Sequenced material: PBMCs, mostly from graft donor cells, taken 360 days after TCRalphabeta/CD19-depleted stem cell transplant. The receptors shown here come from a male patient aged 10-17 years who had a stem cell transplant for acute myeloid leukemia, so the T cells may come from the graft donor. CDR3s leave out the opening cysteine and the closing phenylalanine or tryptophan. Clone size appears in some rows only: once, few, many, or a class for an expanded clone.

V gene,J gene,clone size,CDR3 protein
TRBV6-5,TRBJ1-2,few,ASSYNPIRGYT
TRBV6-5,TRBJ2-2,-,ASSYGLAGGWTGELF
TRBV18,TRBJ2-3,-,ASSPSRGSTDTQY
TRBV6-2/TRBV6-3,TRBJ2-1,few,ASSLPPGSYNEQF
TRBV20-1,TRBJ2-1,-,SAQGPEEGRDEQF
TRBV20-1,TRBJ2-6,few,SAREAASGANVLT
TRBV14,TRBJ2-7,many,ASSQDPAGQYEQY
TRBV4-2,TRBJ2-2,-,ASSRFGTQNTGELF
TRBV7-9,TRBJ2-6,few,ASLHESSGANVLT
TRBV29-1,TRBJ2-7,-,SATSGRGHEQY